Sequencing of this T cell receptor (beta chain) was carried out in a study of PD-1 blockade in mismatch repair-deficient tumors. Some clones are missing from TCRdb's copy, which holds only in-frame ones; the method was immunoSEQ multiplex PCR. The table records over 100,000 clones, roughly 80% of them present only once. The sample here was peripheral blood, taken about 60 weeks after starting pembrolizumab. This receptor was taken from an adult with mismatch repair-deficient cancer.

This CDR3 is CASSIQRGSTDTQYF. The CDR3 DNA follows: TGTGCCAGTAGTATTCAGCGGGGTAGCACAGATACGCAGTATTTT. The chain recombines TRBV19 with TRBJ2-3, with 7 bases aligning to TRBD2. Trimming at V came to 3 bases and at J to 0 bases, leaving 3 bases not matched to a gene. The CDR3 is 15 amino acids. CDR1 LNHDA and CDR2 SQIVND come from the germline V gene (reference sequence).